Below are 27 T cell receptor beta chains sequenced from a single sample in a study of regulatory T cells in long-lasting Graves disease. CDR3-region Arm-PCR and iRepertoire HTBI primers produced the TCR beta libraries. TCRdb redid the calling of the multiplex PCR reads with MiXCR, one entry per CDR3 protein. There are approximately 400,000 distinct CDR3 sequences in the sample; more than 12% occur only once, and roughly 17% lies in the top ten. Specified time point: newly diagnosed GD, antithyroid drugs for less than 3 months. The TCR library used RNA extracted from PBMCs. The same specimen was also included in a second study, on T cells in Graves' hyperthyroidism and ophthalmopathy.

This specimen consisted of peripheral blood mononuclear cells (PBMCs), obtained at new diagnosis, from a patient treated with antithyroid drugs. All receptors come from a young woman with Graves disease.

This clonotype was counted many times. The chain employs TRBV13 and TRBJ2-5, with a tentative D call TRBD1 (5 bases). CDR1 PRHDT and CDR2 FYEKMQ come from the germline V gene (reference sequence). The CDR3 contains 13 residues. V lost 5 bases and J lost 2, with 9 bases in between. The CDR3 protein is CASSLRQQETQYF. The CDR3 DNA is TGTGCCAGCAGCCTTCGACAGCAAGAGACCCAGTACTTC.

At least ten counts were recorded for this clonotype. The chain couples TRBV12-3 or TRBV12-4 to TRBJ2-2; D uncertain. V was trimmed by 5 bases and J by 3 bases, leaving 19 bases between them. CDR3 length: 17 amino acids. CDR3 residues: CASSPLGRVLYTGELFF. The CDR3 nucleotides are TGTGCCAGCAGTCCTTTGGGAAGGGTGCTCTACACCGGGGAGCTGTTTTTT.

This clonotype occurred many times. V is TRBV18 and J is TRBJ1-1, with D perhaps TRBD1 (6 bases). CDR3 size: 15 residues. Trimming removed 2 bases at V and 4 bases at J, with 14 bases between. CDR1 and CDR2 (germline): KGHSH, LQKENI. The CDR3 coding sequence is TGTGCCAGCTCACCAGGACGACAGGTAGCCACTGAAGCTTTCTTT. The encoded protein is CASSPGRQVATEAFF.

This clonotype was seen only a few times. The rearrangement links TRBV20-1 to TRBJ2-1; 10 nucleotides line up with TRBD2. CDR1 is DFQATT and CDR2 is SNEGSKA in the germline V gene (reference sequence). CDR3 length: 15 residues. The trim removed 3 bases at V and 7 bases at J, leaving 9 bases unmatched. CDR3 DNA: TGCAGTGCTAGTTCTCTAGCGGGAGTCAGGAATGAGCAGTTCTTC. Encoded protein: CSASSLAGVRNEQFF.

At least ten counts were recorded for this clonotype. This chain uses TRBV11-2 with TRBJ1-1; D is uncertain. V lost 5 bases and J lost 0, with 16 bases in between. The length of the CDR3 is 16 residues. Germline V gene data show CDR1 as SGHAT and CDR2 as FQNNGV. The CDR3 sequence is CASSPRRQGMNTEAFF. The CDR3 DNA sequence: TGTGCCAGCAGCCCACGACGGCAAGGGATGAACACTGAAGCTTTCTTT.

This clonotype was found many times. This chain uses TRBV28 with TRBJ2-1, with 8 bases lining up with TRBD2. The CDR3 is 15 amino acids. The V segment lost 5 bases and the J segment 6 bases; nucleotides outside the gene matches: 9. Germline CDR1 and CDR2: MDHEN and SYDVKM. The CDR3 DNA is TGTGCCAGCAGTAACGGACTAGCTGGAGGCAATGAGCAGTTCTTC. Residues: CASSNGLAGGNEQFF.

This clonotype was detected a few times. A single base separates this from a much larger clone, so it may be a read error. The V and J genes are TRBV6-1 and TRBJ2-1, with D unclear. The germline CDR1 and CDR2 sequences are MNHNS and SASEGT. The CDR3 length is 11 residues. V shed 3 bases and J shed 5 bases, with 2 bases lying between them. CDR3 sequence reads: CASSDNNEQFF. DNA for the CDR3: TGTGCCAGCAGTGACAACAATGAGCAGTTCTTC.

Note on this clonotype: One end of the junction does not line up with germline, which may come from a read error. The J gene is TRBJ2-2, the V gene TRBV10-2, with 9 bases lining up with TRBD2. Germline CDR1 and CDR2: WSHSY and SAAADI. This CDR3 spans 21 amino acids. The CDR3 bases are TGCGCCAGCAGTGAGTCCTTACCGGGACTAGCCCACTTCGCGAACACCGGGGAGCTGTCTTTT. Translated, it gives CASSESLPGLAHFANTGELSF.

This clonotype was detected many times. The chain uses TRBV6-1 and TRBJ1-1, with a weak D call TRBD1 (5 bases). The V and J ends lost 4 bases and 0 bases respectively, with 21 bases between them. The germline V gene encodes CDR1 MNHNS and CDR2 SASEGT. There are 18 residues in the CDR3. CDR3 amino acids: CASSGSGTALPMNTEAFF. The CDR3 DNA reads TGTGCCAGCAGTGGATCAGGGACCGCGCTTCCCATGAACACTGAAGCTTTCTTT.

Concerning this clonotype: This may stem from a read error, because a much larger clone lies one nucleotide away. The genes are TRBV5-5 and TRBJ2-1; TRBD2 matches at 7 bases. CDR1 and CDR2 from the germline V gene are SGHKS and YYEKEE (reference sequence). This CDR3 has 15 amino acids. Trimming removed 2 bases from V and 9 bases from J; junction bases left unmatched: 11. The CDR3 is CASSLLGAKRGEQFF. Here the CDR3 DNA reads TGTGCCAGCAGCTTATTAGGGGCTAAGCGGGGTGAGCAGTTCTTC.

The chain has TRBV10-2 and TRBJ2-1, with 7 positions matching TRBD1. After removal of 3 bases from V and 8 bases from J, the junction contained 1 base not matched to a gene. CDR1 WSHSY and CDR2 SAAADI come from the germline V gene. This CDR3 is 12 amino acids long. For the CDR3, the DNA is TGCGCCAGCAGTGACAGGGGGTATGAGCAGTTCTTC. This codes for CASSDRGYEQFF.

This chain links TRBV5-1 with TRBJ2-7; 14 nucleotides line up with TRBD2. Germline-derived CDR1 and CDR2 are SGHRS and YFSETQ. J lost 7 bases, V lost 5 bases, and 14 bases had no gene match. CDR3 length equals 17 residues. CDR3 residues: CASRLHPGTSGSWEQYF. The CDR3 DNA reads as TGCGCCAGCAGGTTACACCCCGGGACTAGCGGGAGTTGGGAGCAGTACTTC.

The chain combines TRBV28 with TRBJ1-2; D uncertain. The CDR3 contains 12 residues. From germline, CDR1 is MDHEN and CDR2 SYDVKM. V lost 3 bases, J lost 8 bases, and 10 bases lay in between. The CDR3 coding sequence is TGTGCCAGCAGTTTCTACGGTGGCGGCTACACCTTC. Translated: CASSFYGGGYTF.

This chain joins TRBV3-1 and TRBJ2-1; D is tentatively TRBD1 or TRBD2 (5 bases each). This CDR3 has 18 residues. CDR1 LGHDT and CDR2 YNNKEL come from the germline V gene (reference sequence). V was clipped by 0 bases and J by 2 bases, with 17 bases between them. CDR3 nucleotides: TGTGCCAGCAGCCAAGATTTGGGTAGGGACCTAGCCTACAATGAGCAGTTCTTC. It encodes CASSQDLGRDLAYNEQFF.

This clonotype was seen many times. The V call is TRBV7-3, the J call TRBJ2-3; D gene unclear. V lost 5 bases and J 1 base, leaving 7 bases between the germline ends. Germline CDR1 reads SGHTA; CDR2 reads FQGTGA. This CDR3 contains 13 residues. CDR3 coding DNA: TGTGCCAGCAGCAGAGGAGGCACAGATACGCAGTATTTT. It specifies CASSRGGTDTQYF.

The CDR3 is CASSSGTLSTYGYTF. CDR3 bases: TGTGCCAGCAGCTCCGGGACACTTAGTACCTATGGCTACACCTTC. J is TRBJ1-2 and V is TRBV5-4, with D tentatively TRBD1 (6 bases). CDR3 size: 15 residues. Germline assignment: CDR1 SGHNT and CDR2 YYREEE (reference sequence). Between the trimmed V and J ends, which lost 3 bases and 4 bases, there was a span of 16 bases.

This clonotype was seen repeatedly, ten times or more. The chain uses TRBV28 and TRBJ2-3; D unclear. The V end lost 3 bases, the J end lost 0 bases, and 7 bases lay between the germline ends. This CDR3 is built from 14 residues. Per the germline V gene, CDR1 is MDHEN and CDR2 is SYDVKM. The CDR3 here is CASSFYTSTDTQYF. The CDR3 DNA follows: TGTGCCAGCAGTTTTTATACTAGCACAGATACGCAGTATTTT.

This clonotype occurred many times. The chain has TRBV12-3 or TRBV12-4 and TRBJ2-6; 8 nucleotides line up with TRBD1. The CDR3 is made up of 17 amino acids. With V trimmed by 8 bases and J by 2 bases, 11 bases remained unmatched. CDR3 nucleotides: TGTGCCAGCCAGAACACAGGGGGGTTCGCTGGGGCCAACGTCCTGACTTTC. Residues: CASQNTGGFAGANVLTF.

A few counts support this clonotype. This sequence joins TRBV7-9 and TRBJ2-4; TRBD2 matches 15 bases. Looked up from germline, CDR1 is SEHNR and CDR2 is FQNEAQ (reference sequence). Losses at the gene ends were 5 bases for V and 7 bases for J; bases not matched to a gene: 9. The CDR3 is made up of 17 amino acids. CDR3 nucleotide sequence: TGTGCCAGCAGCCTCGGACTAGCGGGAGGGTTTTCGAACATTCAGTACTTC. Translated, it gives CASSLGLAGGFSNIQYF.

This clonotype came up once. The gene calls are TRBV9 and TRBJ2-3, with TRBD2 as a possible D gene (5 bases). Germline V gene lookup returns CDR1 SGDLS and CDR2 YYNGEE. This CDR3 region has 15 residues. V was cut by 0 bases and J by 1 base, with 9 bases left in between. In nucleotides, the CDR3 is TGTGCCAGCAGCGTAGAGGGCGGGCGCACAGATACGCAGTATTTT. Protein sequence: CASSVEGGRTDTQYF. The full variable domain, in which reference TRBV9 and TRBJ2-3 provide the parts outside the CDR3, is DSGVTQTPKHLITATGQRVTLRCSPRSGDLSVYWYQQSLDQGLQFLIQYYNGEERAKGNILERFSAQQFPDLHSELNLSSLELGDSALYFCASSVEGGRTDTQYFGPGTRLTVL.

At least ten counts were recorded for this clonotype. Here the CDR3 reads CASSRTRVGQDTDTQYF. In DNA, the CDR3 is TGTGCCAGCAGCCGCACGCGAGTCGGACAAGACACAGATACGCAGTATTTT. The chain combines TRBV11-2 with TRBJ2-3; D might be TRBD1 (5 bases). V was shortened by 5 bases and J by 2 bases, with 20 bases between the two germline ends. The CDR3 covers 17 residues. Looked up from germline, CDR1 is SGHAT and CDR2 is FQNNGV.

This clonotype was picked up many times. The chain uses TRBV30 and TRBJ2-1; either TRBD1 or TRBD2 may fit D (5 bases each). CDR1 and CDR2 from the germline V gene are GTSNPN and SVGIG (reference sequence). The length of the CDR3 is 12 residues. The germline V and J ends were trimmed by 0 bases and 10 bases, with 10 bases remaining between them. This CDR3 reads CAWSVIGDEQFF. CDR3 nucleotides: TGTGCCTGGAGTGTTATTGGGGACGAGCAGTTCTTC.

Ten or more counts support this clonotype. The chain couples TRBV6-2 or TRBV6-3 to TRBJ2-7; possible D gene TRBD1, 5 bases. Trimming cost V 8 bases and J 7 bases, with 18 bases left between them. Germline CDR1 and CDR2: MNHEY and SVGEGT. This CDR3 region has 13 residues. The CDR3 DNA sequence: TGTGCCAGCCCGAGACTCGTGGGGCCTGAGCAGTACTTC. It encodes CASPRLVGPEQYF.

At least ten counts were recorded for this clonotype. The chain employs TRBV5-1 and TRBJ2-7, with 9 bases that match TRBD1. Germline values: CDR1 SGHRS, CDR2 YFSETQ. The CDR3 runs to 14 residues. Germline trimming cut 4 bases from V and 2 bases from J; bases unmatched to any gene: 4. The CDR3 is CASSLRQGAYEQYF. CDR3 in DNA: TGCGCCAGCAGCCTCAGACAGGGGGCCTACGAGCAGTACTTC.

As concerns this clonotype: A much larger clone lies one base from this, so it may be a read error. The chain couples TRBV18 to TRBJ1-5, with D unresolved. This CDR3 has 15 amino acids. Germline CDR1 and CDR2: KGHSH and LQKENI. The CDR3 sequence: CAISQVSGINQPQHF. DNA for the CDR3: TGTGCCATCTCACAAGTTTCAGGCATCAATCAGCCCCAGCATTTT. Together with reference TRBV18 and TRBJ1-5, the CDR3 gives the full variable domain: NAGVMQNPRHLVRRRGQEARLRCSPMKGHSHVYWYRQLPEEGLKFMVYLQKENIIDESGMPKERFSAEFPKEGPSILRIQQVVRGDSAAYFCAISQVSGINQPQHFGDGTRLSIL.

The chain carries TRBV20-1 and TRBJ2-2; tentative D call: TRBD2 (6 bases). The CDR3 runs 15 residues. V was cut by 0 bases and J by 8 bases, with 16 bases left in between. CDR1 and CDR2 (germline): DFQATT, SNEGSKA (reference sequence). CDR3 sequence reads: CSARDPGTSTGELFF. The CDR3 bases are TGCAGTGCTAGAGATCCCGGGACTTCCACGGGGGAGCTGTTTTTT.

V usage is TRBV19 and J usage is TRBJ2-1, with D perhaps matching TRBD2 (5 bases). The V end lost 5 bases, the J end lost 5 bases, and 13 bases lay between the germline ends. Per the germline V gene, CDR1 is LNHDA and CDR2 is SQIVND (reference sequence). CDR3 length equals 14 residues. The CDR3 sequence is CASSPRTDDNEQFF. CDR3 in DNA: TGTGCCAGTAGTCCACGGACTGATGACAATGAGCAGTTCTTC. Based on the CDR3 plus reference TRBV19 and TRBJ2-1, the full variable domain is DGGITQSPKYLFRKEGQNVTLSCEQNLNHDAMYWYRQDPGQGLRLIYYSQIVNDFQKGDIAEGYSVSREKKESFPLTVTSAQKNPTAFYLCASSPRTDDNEQFFGPGTRLTVL.